This T cell receptor beta chain was observed in a study of somatic mutations in cytotoxic T cells in rheumatoid arthritis. The CDR3 totals 14 residues. Germline V lookup: CDR1 MNHEY, CDR2 SMNVEV (reference sequence). V lost 4 bases and J 7 bases, leaving 11 bases between the germline ends. This clone was seen only a few times. Data came from immunoSEQ multiplex PCR; TCRdb stores just in-frame clones and leaves some out. There are approximately 21,000 clones in the sample; roughly 80% occur only once, and 3.8% lies in the top ten. This chain connects TRBV27 to TRBJ1-6, with D perhaps TRBD1 (6 bases). Sample: CD8+ T cells sorted from blood. This receptor was obtained from an adult with rheumatoid arthritis. The CDR3 bases are TGTGCCAGCAGTTGGGGGGGCGGGAATTCACCCCTCCACTTT. Translation gives CASSWGGGNSPLHF.